Detailed here is one TCR beta chain. The sample belongs to a study of shared T cell receptors in the human thymus. The table came from immunoSEQ multiplex PCR; TCRdb's copy has only in-frame clones and leaves some out. Of about 660,000 clones in the sample, around 87% are singletons; the top ten hold around 0.01%. CDR3 length equals 12 residues. V was clipped by 2 bases and J by 7 bases, with 6 bases between them. The same data also contributed to another study, on human thymus T cells. From that second work: It was from resections taken during corrective heart surgery that the thymus tissue came.

The chain carries TRBV23-1 and TRBJ1-5; D gene unclear. TRBV23-1 is an ORF, with its function uncertain. Material for sequencing was thymocytes. This clonotype originated in a boy under two years old with a congenital heart defect. The CDR3 sequence: CASSQGGQPQHF. The CDR3 DNA reads as TGCGCCAGCAGTCAAGGAGGACAGCCCCAGCATTTT.